This T cell receptor (beta chain) was sequenced for a study of T-cell reconstitution after alpha-beta-depleted transplantation in children. Preparing the TCRbeta library involved the use of unique molecular identifiers. A single record per CDR3 protein comes from TCRdb applying MiXCR to the PCR reads. This repertoire shows about 610,000 distinct CDR3 sequences, approximately 10% found once; its top ten account for roughly 4%. Per germline, CDR1 MGHDK and CDR2 SYGVNS. V was cut by 5 bases and J by 10 bases, with 12 bases left in between. CDR3 length: 13 amino acids. This clonotype was recorded many times.

The clonotype was recovered from a human donor who donated a stem cell graft to a child with acute myeloid leukemia. The material was PBMCs from the stem cell graft donor, obtained from the stem cell graft. The rearrangement joins TRBV25-1 to TRBJ1-6; possibly TRBD1 for D (5 bases). The CDR3 sequence is CASSPRVGSPLHF. The CDR3 bases are TGTGCCAGCAGTCCCAGGGTCGGGTCACCCCTCCACTTT.